This T cell receptor (beta chain) emerged from a study of spatial heterogeneity in lung cancer. Study in general: Strong correlation was found between tumor-region TCR transcript counts and a T cell module score from matched bulk RNA-seq. Study findings and constraints: Estimated coverage of tumor T cells was roughly 7% for alpha and about 13% for beta chains. Counts of expanded intratumoral alpha and beta TCRs tracked tumor mutation counts.

The time point: sample taken at primary tumor resection. From tumor, nontumor lung or frozen PBMC, whole RNA was taken unsorted for sequencing. V was pared by 1 base and J by 7 bases, with 10 bases between. In germline, CDR1 is MDHEN, CDR2 SYDVKM. The CDR3 loop spans 14 amino acids. This clonotype has just a few counts. No antigen is known for it. TCRdb re-called the 5' RACE reads with MiXCR, one entry per CDR3 protein. The sample has 20,000 to 30,000 distinct CDR3 sequences, roughly 9% seen once; the top ten hold 7.7%. The chain has TRBV28 and TRBJ2-2; D tentatively reads TRBD1 or TRBD2 (5 bases each). This specimen consisted of lung tumor tissue, obtained at surgery. This clonotype was obtained from a male donor with early-stage non-small cell lung cancer. CDR3 sequence (DNA): TGTGCCAGCAGTTTATTGGGGGAAGGCGGGGAGCTGTTTTTT. As protein: CASSLLGEGGELFF.